The following is a T cell receptor beta chain sequence with its context. The data are from a study of blood T cell repertoires in COVID-19. Study at large: Sample material is recorded as cDNA or gDNA derived from T cells, B-cell-depleted T cells, or PBMCs.

The CDR3 loop spans 13 amino acids. Deletions cut 5 bases from V and 4 bases from J, with 9 bases between. Germline lookup yields CDR1 MNHEY and CDR2 SVGEGT. How the authors handled the data: Using reference gene primer amplification, nucleated cell counts were estimated. The method was immunoSEQ multiplex PCR; TCRdb's version includes in-frame clones alone and lacks a portion of them. V and J calls and clone size are as listed in that table; D and trimming were resolved from the DNA. The data show 300,000 or so clones, about 82% seen once. This clonotype was sampled from a woman aged 50 to 65 with active or convalescent COVID-19. Sample: peripheral blood. The gene calls are TRBV6-2 or TRBV6-3 and TRBJ1-5; tentative D call: TRBD1 (6 bases). CDR3 in amino acids: CASSRTANQPQHF. Here the CDR3 DNA reads TGTGCCAGCAGTCGGACAGCTAATCAGCCCCAGCATTTT.